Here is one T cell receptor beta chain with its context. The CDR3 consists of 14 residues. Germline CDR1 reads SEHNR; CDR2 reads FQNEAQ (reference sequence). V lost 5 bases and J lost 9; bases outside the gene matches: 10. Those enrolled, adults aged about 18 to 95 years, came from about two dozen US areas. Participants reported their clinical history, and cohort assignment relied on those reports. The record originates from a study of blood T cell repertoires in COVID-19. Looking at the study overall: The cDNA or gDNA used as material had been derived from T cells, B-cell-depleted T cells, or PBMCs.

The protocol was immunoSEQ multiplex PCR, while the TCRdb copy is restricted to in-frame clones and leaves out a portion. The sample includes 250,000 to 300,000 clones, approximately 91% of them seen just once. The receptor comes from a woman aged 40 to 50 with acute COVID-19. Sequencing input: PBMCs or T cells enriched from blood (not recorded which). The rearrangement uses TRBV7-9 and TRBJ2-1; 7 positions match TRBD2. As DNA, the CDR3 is TGTGCCAGCAGCCCCTCGTCGGGGGGAAGTGAGCAGTTCTTC. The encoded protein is CASSPSSGGSEQFF.